A selection of T cell receptor beta chains follows, all from one sample in a study of cytomegalovirus exposure and HLA in healthy donors. Clones were sequenced by immunoSEQ multiplex PCR, and TCRdb holds only the in-frame ones, with some missing. The profile shows approximately 170,000 clones, under 80% of them singletons. The specimen sequenced was PBMCs. All receptors derive from a man aged 25 to 40 in good health and CMV-seropositive. Each CDR3 is given with its conserved first and last residue. The D gene is left open where the match is weak. Rows give clone size only sometimes, using once, few, many, or a class for an expanded clone.

TRBJ1-4,15,TRBD1,-,TRBV9,TGTGCCAGCAGCGACGGGACAGTTACAAATGAAAAACTGTTTTTT,CASSDGTVTNEKLFF
TRBJ2-7,13,-,-,TRBV7-3,TGTGCCAGCAGCCGAAGTACAGGGAACGAGCAGTACTTC,CASSRSTGNEQYF
TRBJ2-7,19,TRBD1,few,TRBV6-1,TGTGCCAGCAGTGGAGTGGGGCAGGGGGCTCCTCTCCTCTCCTACGAGCAGTACTTC,CASSGVGQGAPLLSYEQYF
TRBJ2-7,12,-,-,TRBV19,TGTGCCAGTAGTACCCAGGGTACCGAGCAGTACTTC,CASSTQGTEQYF
TRBJ2-3,13,TRBD1,-,TRBV29-1,TGCAGCACCGGGACAGGGGGCACAGATACGCAGTATTTT,CSTGTGGTDTQYF
TRBJ2-1,16,TRBD1,-,TRBV5-1,TGCGCCAGCAGCTTGGCCGGGACAGGGTTTGACAATGAGCAGTTCTTC,CASSLAGTGFDNEQFF
TRBJ2-1,17,-,once,TRBV11-2,TGTGCCAGCAGCTTAGAGGCGGGGGCTCCCTCCTACAATGAGCAGTTCTTC,CASSLEAGAPSYNEQFF
TRBJ2-2,15,-,-,TRBV5-4,TGTGCCAGCAGCCGAAGGGACACAAACACCGGGGAGCTGTTTTTT,CASSRRDTNTGELFF
TRBJ2-1,14,-,-,TRBV19,TGTGCCAGTAAGAGGGAGGACATCTACAATGAGCAGTTCTTC,CASKREDIYNEQFF
TRBJ1-2,15,TRBD1,few,TRBV7-2,TGTGCCAGCAGCCGGGACAGGGCCAACGTATTTGGCTACACCTTC,CASSRDRANVFGYTF
TRBJ2-6,13,-,few,TRBV21-1,TGTGCCAGCAGCAAGGGCGGGGCCAACGTCCTGACTTTC,CASSKGGANVLTF
TRBJ2-7,15,TRBD1,-,TRBV7-9,TGTGCCAGCAGCGGCGGACAGGGTGGGGGATACGAGCAGTACTTC,CASSGGQGGGYEQYF
TRBJ1-5,16,TRBD1,-,TRBV10-3,TGTGCCATCAGTGGGACAGGGGGCGGCGGCAATCAGCCCCAGCATTTT,CAISGTGGGGNQPQHF